The 18 T cell receptor beta chains listed next were all sequenced from one sample in a study of OX40 agonist ivuxolimab in advanced cancers. Assay: immunoSEQ multiplex PCR; the TCRdb copy retains only in-frame clones and omits some. The table has about 17,000 clones, about four fifths seen once; the top ten hold roughly 24%. The sample was CD4+ or CD8+ T cells sorted from blood, taken in a trial of the OX40 agonist ivuxolimab. Every receptor here comes from an adult with an advanced solid tumor such as melanoma, head and neck, liver or kidney cancer.

This clone appeared a few times. The rearrangement uses TRBV4-1 and TRBJ2-7; D not certain. This CDR3 region has 13 residues. V lost 1 base to trimming and J lost 3 bases, with 7 bases between them. Germline V gives CDR1 MGHRA, CDR2 YSYEKL. The chain's CDR3 is CASSQVGDYEQYF. CDR3 bases: TGCGCCAGCAGCCAAGTAGGTGACTACGAGCAGTACTTC.

This clone was detected only a few times. J is TRBJ1-1 and V is TRBV7-6; 9 bases fit TRBD1. The germline CDR1 and CDR2 sequences are SGHVS and FNYEAQ. The CDR3 runs 15 residues. The V gene end was trimmed by 6 bases and the J gene end by 3 bases; junction bases not matched to a gene: 8. The CDR3 DNA reads TGTGCCAGCAGTTCGACACAGGGGGCTTACACTGAAGCTTTCTTT. Protein sequence: CASSSTQGAYTEAFF.

The V call is TRBV27, the J call TRBJ2-7; D may be TRBD2 (6 bases). CDR1 and CDR2 (germline): MNHEY, SMNVEV (reference sequence). Trimming removed 5 bases at V and 7 bases at J, with 15 bases between. The CDR3 length is 13 residues. This CDR3 reads CASSPGGPLEQYF. The CDR3 nucleotides read TGTGCCAGCAGTCCCGGAGGGCCTCTTGAGCAGTACTTC.

The chain carries TRBV2 and TRBJ1-5; D might be TRBD1 (5 bases). V was shortened by 3 bases and J by 5 bases, with 14 bases between the two germline ends. From germline, CDR1 is SNHLY and CDR2 FYNNEI. CDR3 size: 15 residues. This CDR3 reads CASSELAGRDQPQHF. For the CDR3, the DNA is TGTGCCAGCAGTGAGCTGGCAGGGCGGGATCAGCCCCAGCATTTT.

The chain couples TRBV11-2 to TRBJ1-2; 7 positions agree with TRBD1. In germline, CDR1 is SGHAT, CDR2 FQNNGV. This CDR3 has 16 residues. The V gene end was trimmed by 5 bases and the J gene end by 0 bases; junction bases not matched to a gene: 9. DNA for the CDR3: TGTGCCAGCAGCACCCCCCGGGACAGAGCTAACTATGGCTACACCTTC. Protein sequence: CASSTPRDRANYGYTF.

This rearrangement joins TRBV5-6 to TRBJ2-7, with D perhaps TRBD2 (5 bases). The germline CDR1 and CDR2 sequences are SGHDT and YYEEEE. This CDR3 comprises 13 residues. V lost 4 bases, J lost 2 bases, and 10 bases lay in between. CDR3 in amino acids: CASSPGRAYEQYF. CDR3 bases: TGTGCCAGCAGCCCGGGGAGAGCCTACGAGCAGTACTTC.

The V call is TRBV9, the J call TRBJ2-5, with D tentatively TRBD2 (5 bases). Germline assignment: CDR1 SGDLS and CDR2 YYNGEE. The V end lost 7 bases, the J end lost 1 base, and 17 bases lay between the germline ends. This CDR3 is 15 amino acids long. The CDR3 reads CASDTGEVGQETQYF. The CDR3, as DNA: TGTGCCAGCGATACCGGGGAAGTCGGCCAAGAGACCCAGTACTTC.

The gene calls are TRBV12-5 and TRBJ2-2; TRBD2 matches 7 bases. The germline gives CDR1 LGHNT, CDR2 FRNRAP. The CDR3 runs 14 residues. J was trimmed by 6 bases and V by 4 bases; bases with no gene match: 5. CDR3: CASGSGGSAGELFF. CDR3 coding DNA: TGTGCTAGTGGTTCCGGCGGGAGCGCCGGGGAGCTGTTTTTT.

This chain links TRBV13 with TRBJ2-7, with no clear D. Trimming removed 0 bases at V and 6 bases at J, with 18 bases between. Germline lookup yields CDR1 PRHDT and CDR2 FYEKMQ (reference sequence). CDR3 length equals 16 residues. The CDR3 is CASSLGPRIPPSEQYF. For the CDR3, the DNA is TGTGCCAGCAGCTTAGGCCCGCGGATCCCTCCCTCCGAGCAGTACTTC.

About this clone itself: One end of the junction is discordant with germline, which a read error may explain. V and J are TRBV7-7 and TRBJ2-5; D is unresolved. Germline V gives CDR1 SSHAT, CDR2 FNYEAQ (reference sequence). This CDR3 has 14 residues. The CDR3 spells CASSLGSLQETQYF. In DNA, the CDR3 is TGTGCTAGCAGCTTAGGATCCCTACAAGAGACCCAGTACTTC.

The V call is TRBV10-2, the J call TRBJ1-5, with a weak D call TRBD1 (5 bases). V lost 1 base and J lost 7, with 11 bases in between. CDR1 and CDR2 from the germline V gene are WSHSY and SAAADI. The CDR3 has 14 amino acids. CDR3 coding DNA: TGCGCCAGCAGTGAGTATGGGGGGGGACAGCCCCAGCATTTT. Residues: CASSEYGGGQPQHF.

The chain is built from TRBV5-4 and TRBJ1-2; D is unresolved. The CDR3 has 13 residues. Germline CDR1 reads SGHNT; CDR2 reads YYREEE (reference sequence). V gave up 4 bases and J gave up 8 bases, with 15 bases separating them. The CDR3 reads CASSRGSEEGYTF. In DNA, the CDR3 is TGTGCCAGCAGCCGCGGATCGGAGGAAGGCTACACCTTC. Combining the CDR3 with reference TRBV5-4 and TRBJ1-2 gives the whole variable domain ETGVTQSPTHLIKTRGQQVTLRCSSQSGHNTVSWYQQALGQGPQFIFQYYREEENGRGNFPPRFSGLQFPNYSSELNVNALELDDSALYLCASSRGSEEGYTFGSGTRLTVV.

This chain uses TRBV5-1 with TRBJ1-2; D not certain. Looked up from germline, CDR1 is SGHRS and CDR2 is YFSETQ. The germline V and J ends were trimmed by 7 bases and 5 bases, with 15 bases remaining between them. This CDR3 region has 13 residues. CDR3 DNA sequence: TGCGCCAGCCGCCTGGGAGGTTCGTATGGCTACACCTTC. The encoded protein is CASRLGGSYGYTF.

This chain connects TRBV7-9 to TRBJ2-5, with 10 bases identical to TRBD1. This CDR3 region has 15 residues. Trimming removed 4 bases from V and 5 bases from J; junction bases left unmatched: 7. CDR1 is SEHNR, CDR2 FQNEAQ, per germline (reference sequence). The CDR3 DNA reads TGTGCCAGCAGCTCCTGGACAGGGGGGGTGGAGACCCAGTACTTC. It encodes CASSSWTGGVETQYF. Variable domain in full (rest from reference TRBV7-9 and TRBJ2-5): DTGVSQNPRHKITKRGQNVTFRCDPISEHNRLYWYRQTLGQGPEFLTYFQNEAQLEKSRLLSDRFSAERPKGSFSTLEIQRTEQGDSAMYLCASSSWTGGVETQYFGPGTRLLVL.

The chain's CDR3 is CSVGTGVRYEQYF. For the CDR3, the DNA is TGCAGCGTGGGTACAGGGGTTCGTTACGAGCAGTACTTC. The chain is built from TRBV29-1 and TRBJ2-7; 7 nucleotides line up with TRBD1. The germline V gene has CDR1 SQVTM and CDR2 ANQGSEA. The CDR3 spans 13 residues. The J segment lost 4 bases and the V segment lost 6 bases, leaving 9 bases of the junction unmatched.

The rearrangement joins TRBV27 to TRBJ1-1; no definite D call. Germline V gene lookup returns CDR1 MNHEY and CDR2 SMNVEV (reference sequence). The CDR3 contains 13 residues. V dropped 4 bases and J dropped 1 base, with 7 bases sitting between them. The CDR3 nucleotides are TGTGCCAGCAGTTCCCACGCGAACACTGAAGCTTTCTTT. It translates to CASSSHANTEAFF.

This sequence joins TRBV10-1 and TRBJ2-4; TRBD1 matches at 10 bases. V shed 6 bases and J 0 bases; nucleotides not matched to a gene: 11. Germline-derived CDR1 and CDR2 are WNHNN and SYGVQD (reference sequence). The CDR3 runs to 18 residues. DNA of the CDR3: TGCGCCAGCAGCCGAGCCGGGACAGGGGACCTAGCCAAAAACATTCAGTACTTC. This translates into CASSRAGTGDLAKNIQYF.

The genes are TRBV30 and TRBJ2-1; 7 bases match TRBD2. The CDR3 sequence is 15 residues long. V was clipped by 5 bases and J by 0 bases; unmatched bases: 7. Germline values: CDR1 GTSNPN, CDR2 SVGIG (reference sequence). The CDR3 DNA sequence: TGTGCCTGGGTGCCGGGGGACTACTCCTACAATGAGCAGTTCTTC. Its translation: CAWVPGDYSYNEQFF.